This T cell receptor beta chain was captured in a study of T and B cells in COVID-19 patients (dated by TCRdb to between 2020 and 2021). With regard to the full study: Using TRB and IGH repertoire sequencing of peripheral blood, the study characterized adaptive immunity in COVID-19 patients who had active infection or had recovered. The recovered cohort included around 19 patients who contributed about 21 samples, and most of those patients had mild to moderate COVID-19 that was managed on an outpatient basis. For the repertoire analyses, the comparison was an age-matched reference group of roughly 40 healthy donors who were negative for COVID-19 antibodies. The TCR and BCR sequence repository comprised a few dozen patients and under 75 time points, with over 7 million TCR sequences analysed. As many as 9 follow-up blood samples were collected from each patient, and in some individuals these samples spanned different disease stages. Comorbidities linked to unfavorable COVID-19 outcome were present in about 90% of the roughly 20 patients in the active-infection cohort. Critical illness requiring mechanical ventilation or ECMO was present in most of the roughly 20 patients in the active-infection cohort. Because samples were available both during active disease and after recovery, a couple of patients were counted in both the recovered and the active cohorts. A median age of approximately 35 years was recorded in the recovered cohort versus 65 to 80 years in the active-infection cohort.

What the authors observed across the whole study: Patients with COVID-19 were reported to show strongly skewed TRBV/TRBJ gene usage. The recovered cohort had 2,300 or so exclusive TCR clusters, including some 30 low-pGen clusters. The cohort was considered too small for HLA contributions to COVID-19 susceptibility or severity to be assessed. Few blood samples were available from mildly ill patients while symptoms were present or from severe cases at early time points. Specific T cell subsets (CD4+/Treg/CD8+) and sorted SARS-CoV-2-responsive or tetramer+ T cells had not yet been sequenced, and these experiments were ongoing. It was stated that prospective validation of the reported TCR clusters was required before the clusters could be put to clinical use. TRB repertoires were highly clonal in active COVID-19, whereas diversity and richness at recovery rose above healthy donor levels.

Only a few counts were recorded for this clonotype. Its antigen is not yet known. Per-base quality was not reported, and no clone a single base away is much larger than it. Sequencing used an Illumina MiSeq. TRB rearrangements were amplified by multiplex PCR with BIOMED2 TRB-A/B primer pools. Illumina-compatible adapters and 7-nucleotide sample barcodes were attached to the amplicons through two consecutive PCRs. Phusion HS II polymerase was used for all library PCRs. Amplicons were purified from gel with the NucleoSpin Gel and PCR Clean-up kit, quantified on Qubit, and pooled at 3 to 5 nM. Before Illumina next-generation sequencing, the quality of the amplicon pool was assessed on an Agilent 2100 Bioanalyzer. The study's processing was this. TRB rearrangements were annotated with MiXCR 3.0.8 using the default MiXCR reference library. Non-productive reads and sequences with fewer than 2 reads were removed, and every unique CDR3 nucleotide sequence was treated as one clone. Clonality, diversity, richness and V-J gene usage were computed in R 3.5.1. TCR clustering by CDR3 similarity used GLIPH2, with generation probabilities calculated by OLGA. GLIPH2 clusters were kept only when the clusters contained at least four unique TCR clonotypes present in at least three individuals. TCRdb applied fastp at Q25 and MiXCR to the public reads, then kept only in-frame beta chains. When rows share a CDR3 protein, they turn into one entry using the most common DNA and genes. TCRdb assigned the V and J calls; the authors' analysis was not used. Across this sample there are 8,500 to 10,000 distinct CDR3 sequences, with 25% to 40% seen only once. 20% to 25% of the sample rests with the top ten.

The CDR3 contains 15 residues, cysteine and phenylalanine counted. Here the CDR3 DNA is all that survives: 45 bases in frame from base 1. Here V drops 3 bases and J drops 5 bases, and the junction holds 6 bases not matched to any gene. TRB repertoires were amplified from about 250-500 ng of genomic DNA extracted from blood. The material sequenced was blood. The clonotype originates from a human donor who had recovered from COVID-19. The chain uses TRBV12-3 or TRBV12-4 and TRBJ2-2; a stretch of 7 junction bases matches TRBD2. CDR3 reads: CASSFSLRGTGELFF. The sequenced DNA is TGTGCCAGCAGTTTTTCCCTGCGGGGGACCGGGGAGCTGTTTTTT.